The 12 T cell receptor beta chains presented below share a single source sample, sequenced in a study of regulatory T cells in long-lasting Graves disease. The time point denotes: persistent/refractory GD, antithyroid drugs over 5 years with positive TRAb. PBMC RNA served as the TCR library source. Building the TCR beta libraries relied on iRepertoire HTBI primers, and CDR3 regions underwent Arm-PCR. A single record per CDR3 protein comes from TCRdb applying MiXCR to the multiplex PCR reads. The sample has 350,000 to 450,000 distinct CDR3 sequences, around a fifth seen once; the top ten hold about 13%. The specimen comprised peripheral blood mononuclear cells (PBMCs), sampled when the disease was refractory, from a patient treated with antithyroid drugs. The receptors originated from a female donor with Graves disease.

The chain links TRBV25-1 to TRBJ1-5, with D hard to call. The CDR3 length is 16 residues. The V gene lost 6 bases and the J gene lost 5 bases, with 20 bases spanning the gap. In germline, CDR1 is MGHDK, CDR2 SYGVNS. CDR3 nucleotides: TGTGCCAGCAGGATCACCGGGCCACAATGGGATCAGCCCCAGCATTTT. Amino acid sequence: CASRITGPQWDQPQHF.

The CDR3 here is CASRRSAGGADTQYF. In DNA, the CDR3 is TGTGCCAGCAGAAGAAGCGCCGGGGGCGCAGATACGCAGTATTTT. The V and J genes are TRBV2 and TRBJ2-3, with D possibly being TRBD1 or TRBD2 (6 bases each). The CDR3 covers 15 residues. V lost 6 bases, J lost 4 bases, and 17 bases lay in between. The germline CDR1 and CDR2 sequences are SNHLY and FYNNEI.

This clonotype was picked up many times. The chain has TRBV5-1 and TRBJ1-5, with D hard to call. Trimming cost V 0 bases and J 7 bases, with 8 bases left between them. CDR3 length: 13 residues. CDR1 is SGHRS, CDR2 YFSETQ, per germline. CDR3 in DNA: TGCGCCAGCAGCTTGGATTCGGTCCAGCCCCAGCATTTT. It yields the protein CASSLDSVQPQHF.

This clonotype occurred many times. The CDR3 DNA follows: TGTGCCAGCAGGGACAGGGGTTACAATCAGCCCCAGCATTTT. Encoded protein: CASRDRGYNQPQHF. The V gene is TRBV6-1, the J gene TRBJ1-5, with 9 bases that match TRBD1. This CDR3 has 14 amino acids. From germline, CDR1 is MNHNS and CDR2 SASEGT. Trimming took 6 bases from V and 3 from J; bases not matched to a gene: 3.

The rearrangement uses TRBV10-3 and TRBJ2-7; 8 nucleotides match TRBD1. Germline V lookup: CDR1 ENHRY, CDR2 SYGVKD. Losses at the gene ends were 0 bases for V and 1 base for J; bases not matched to a gene: 8. The CDR3 length is 17 residues. In nucleotides, the CDR3 is TGTGCCATCAGTGAGTCGGGGACAGGACGGCAATCCTACGAGCAGTACTTC. This gives the protein CAISESGTGRQSYEQYF.

The table lists this clonotype with many counts. The chain couples TRBV6-1 to TRBJ1-2; D is uncertain. Trimming took 2 bases from V and 5 from J, leaving 12 bases between them. This CDR3 is built from 14 residues. CDR1 and CDR2 from the germline V gene are MNHNS and SASEGT. The DNA for the CDR3 is TGTGCCAGCAGTGAACTTGGGTCCGGGTATGGCTACACCTTC. This translates into CASSELGSGYGYTF.

This clonotype was seen ten or more times. The chain recombines TRBV18 with TRBJ1-1, with TRBD1 as a possible D gene (5 bases). CDR1 and CDR2 (germline): KGHSH, LQKENI. V dropped 3 bases and J dropped 3 bases, with 8 bases sitting between them. This CDR3 has 13 amino acids. CDR3 sequence: CASSPQGDTEAFF. CDR3 DNA: TGTGCCAGCTCACCTCAGGGAGACACTGAAGCTTTCTTT. Based on the CDR3 plus reference TRBV18 and TRBJ1-1, the full variable domain is NAGVMQNPRHLVRRRGQEARLRCSPMKGHSHVYWYRQLPEEGLKFMVYLQKENIIDESGMPKERFSAEFPKEGPSILRIQQVVRGDSAAYFCASSPQGDTEAFFGQGTRLTVV.

The V call is TRBV28, the J call TRBJ2-2, with a weak D call TRBD2 (5 bases). V was pared by 5 bases and J by 7 bases, with 14 bases between. This CDR3 comprises 14 residues. CDR1 and CDR2 from the germline V gene are MDHEN and SYDVKM. Written as DNA, the CDR3 is TGTGCCAGCAGTGCCCCCTGGGGAGTCGGGGAGCTGTTTTTT. Its translation is CASSAPWGVGELFF.

V gene TRBV5-8 combines with J gene TRBJ1-2, with TRBD1 matching over 12 bases. The CDR3 is 16 residues long. CDR1 is SGHTS and CDR2 is YDEGEE in the germline V gene. The ends lost 4 bases at V and 8 bases at J; junction bases unmatched: 12. CDR3 loop: CASSLRGQGALGGYTF. For the CDR3, the DNA is TGTGCCAGCAGCCTACGGGGACAGGGGGCACTGGGCGGCTACACCTTC.

Many counts were recorded for this clonotype. The chain carries TRBV11-2 and TRBJ1-1; TRBD1 agrees at 8 bases. Per the germline V gene, CDR1 is SGHAT and CDR2 is FQNNGV. This CDR3 region has 15 residues. V was pared by 3 bases and J by 4 bases, with 7 bases of the junction left unmatched. The CDR3 nucleotides are TGTGCCAGCAGCTTTTGGACAGGGTTAGGCACTGAAGCTTTCTTT. Translation gives CASSFWTGLGTEAFF.

This chain links TRBV7-2 with TRBJ2-7; D may be TRBD1 or TRBD2 (6 bases each). V was cut by 2 bases and J by 0 bases, with 14 bases left in between. This CDR3 spans 16 amino acids. CDR1 is SGHTA and CDR2 is FQGNSA in the germline V gene. CDR3 DNA: TGTGCCAGCAGCTTAAGGGGCGGGACACACTCCTACGAGCAGTACTTC. Its translation is CASSLRGGTHSYEQYF.

This clonotype has a handful of counts. The rearrangement links TRBV29-1 to TRBJ1-2; D is possibly TRBD1 (5 bases). From germline, CDR1 is SQVTM and CDR2 ANQGSEA. V was cut by 4 bases and J by 4 bases, with 13 bases left in between. The CDR3 spans 13 residues. The CDR3 here is CSVVGAYPYGYTF. CDR3 nucleotide sequence: TGCAGCGTTGTAGGGGCCTATCCCTATGGCTACACCTTC.